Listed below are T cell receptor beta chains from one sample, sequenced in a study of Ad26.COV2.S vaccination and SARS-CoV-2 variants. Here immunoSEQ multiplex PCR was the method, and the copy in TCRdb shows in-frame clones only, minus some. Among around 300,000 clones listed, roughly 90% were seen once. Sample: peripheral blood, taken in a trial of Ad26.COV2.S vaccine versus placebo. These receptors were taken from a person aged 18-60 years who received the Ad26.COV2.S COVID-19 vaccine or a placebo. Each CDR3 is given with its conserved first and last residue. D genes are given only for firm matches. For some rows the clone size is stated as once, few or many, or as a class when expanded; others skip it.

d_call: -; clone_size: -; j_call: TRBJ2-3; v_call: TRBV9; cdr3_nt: TGTGCCAGCGAGCTGCACGGTACGCAGTATTTT; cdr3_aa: CASELHGTQYF
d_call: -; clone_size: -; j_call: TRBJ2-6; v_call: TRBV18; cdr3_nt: TGTGCCAGCTCACCTCAGGCGCTGGGACTGACTGGGGCCAACGTCCTGACTTTC; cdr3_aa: CASSPQALGLTGANVLTF
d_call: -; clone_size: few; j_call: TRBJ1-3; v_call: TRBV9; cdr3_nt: TGTGCCAGCAGCGTAGATCTGAGCTCTGGAAACACCATATATTTT; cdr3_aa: CASSVDLSSGNTIYF
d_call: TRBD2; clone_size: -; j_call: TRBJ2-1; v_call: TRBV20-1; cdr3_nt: TGCAGTGCTAGTAGTAGCGGGTATTACAATGAGCAGTTCTTC; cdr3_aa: CSASSSGYYNEQFF
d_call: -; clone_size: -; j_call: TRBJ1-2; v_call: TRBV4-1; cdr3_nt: TGCGCCAGCAGCCAAACCGGTAGGGTGGATGGCTACACCTTC; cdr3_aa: CASSQTGRVDGYTF
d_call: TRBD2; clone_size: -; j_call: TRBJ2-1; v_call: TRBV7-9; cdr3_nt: TGTGCCAGCAGTGTAGCGGGGAAAACCAATGAGCAGTTCTTC; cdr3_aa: CASSVAGKTNEQFF
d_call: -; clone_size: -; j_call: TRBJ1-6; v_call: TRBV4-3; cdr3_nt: TGCGCCAGCAGCCCCCAGCTGGGGCTGGGTTCACCCCTCCACTTT; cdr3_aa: CASSPQLGLGSPLHF
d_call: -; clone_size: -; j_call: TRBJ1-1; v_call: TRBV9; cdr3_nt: TGTGCCAGCAGCGTAGGGGGCACTGAAGCTTTCTTT; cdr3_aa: CASSVGGTEAFF
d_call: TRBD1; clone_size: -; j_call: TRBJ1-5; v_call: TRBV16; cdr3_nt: TGTGCCAGCAGCCCGTGGAAGACAGGGGACCCCCAGCATTTT; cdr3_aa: CASSPWKTGDPQHF
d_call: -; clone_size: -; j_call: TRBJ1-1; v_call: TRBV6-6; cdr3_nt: TGTGCCAGCAGGATGACAGAAACTGAAGCTTTCTTT; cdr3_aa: CASRMTETEAFF
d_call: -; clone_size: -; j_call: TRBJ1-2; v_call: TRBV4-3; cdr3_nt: TGCGCCAGCAGCCAGAAACAGGGATTAGGTTATGGCTACACCTTC; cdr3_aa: CASSQKQGLGYGYTF
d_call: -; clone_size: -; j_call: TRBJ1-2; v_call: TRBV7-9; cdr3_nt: TGTGCCAGCAGCTTATTAGCGGATGGCTACACCTTC; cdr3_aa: CASSLLADGYTF
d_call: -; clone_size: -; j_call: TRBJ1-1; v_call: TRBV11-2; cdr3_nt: TGTGCCAGCAGCCTGGCGGTGAACACTGAAGCTTTCTTT; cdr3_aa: CASSLAVNTEAFF
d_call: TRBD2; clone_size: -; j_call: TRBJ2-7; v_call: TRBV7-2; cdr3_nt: TGTGCCAGCAGCCCCCGACTAGCGGGGGGGGCGACCTACGAGCAGTACTTC; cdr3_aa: CASSPRLAGGATYEQYF
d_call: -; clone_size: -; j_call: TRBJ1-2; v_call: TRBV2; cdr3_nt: TGTGCCAGCAGGGGGGGGACCCTAATTGGGTATGGCTACACCTTC; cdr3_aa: CASRGGTLIGYGYTF
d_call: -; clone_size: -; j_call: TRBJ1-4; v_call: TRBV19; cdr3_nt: TGTGCCAGTAGTATGGGGCAGATCAATGAAAAACTGTTTTTT; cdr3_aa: CASSMGQINEKLFF
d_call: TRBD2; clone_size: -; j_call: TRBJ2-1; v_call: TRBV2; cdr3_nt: TGTGCCAGCAGCGCGGGACTAGCGGGAGTGAGTGAGCAGTTCTTC; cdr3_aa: CASSAGLAGVSEQFF
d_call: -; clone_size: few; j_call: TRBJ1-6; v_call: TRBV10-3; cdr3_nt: TGTGCCATCAGTGAACGCTCTTCCGATTCACCCCTCCACTTT; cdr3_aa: CAISERSSDSPLHF
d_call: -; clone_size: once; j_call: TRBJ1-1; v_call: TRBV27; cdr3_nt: TGTGCCAGCACGAGGCGAAGCGCTGTACGCACTGAAGCTTTCTTT; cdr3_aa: CASTRRSAVRTEAFF
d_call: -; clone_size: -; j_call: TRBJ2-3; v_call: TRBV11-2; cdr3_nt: TGTGCCAGCAGTTTTACGGGGTCTAGTGGGGATACGCAGTATTTT; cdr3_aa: CASSFTGSSGDTQYF
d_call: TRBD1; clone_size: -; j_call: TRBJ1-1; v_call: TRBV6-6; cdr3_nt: TGTGCCAGCAGTTACCCCGAGGACAGGGGCGAATTT; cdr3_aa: CASSYPEDRGEF
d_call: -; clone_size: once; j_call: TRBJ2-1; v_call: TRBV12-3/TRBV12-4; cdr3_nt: TGTGCCAGCAGTTTATATGGACTTGAGCAGTTCTTC; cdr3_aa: CASSLYGLEQFF
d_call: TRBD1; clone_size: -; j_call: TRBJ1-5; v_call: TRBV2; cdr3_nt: TGTGCCAGCAAACCGGGTAAGGGGACAGGGTGGAATCAGCCCCAGCATTTT; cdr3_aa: CASKPGKGTGWNQPQHF
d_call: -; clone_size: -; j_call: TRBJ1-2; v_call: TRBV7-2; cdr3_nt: TGTGCCAGCAGCCGTGGAGGTGGCTACACCTTC; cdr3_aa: CASSRGGGYTF
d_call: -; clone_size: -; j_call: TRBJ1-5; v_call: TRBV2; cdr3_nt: TGTGCCAGCAGTGGTTGGGAGGGGGATCAGCCCCAGCATTTT; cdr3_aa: CASSGWEGDQPQHF
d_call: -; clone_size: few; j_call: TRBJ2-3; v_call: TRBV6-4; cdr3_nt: TGTGCCAGCAACCCCCCGTGTCGCACAGATACGCAGTATTTT; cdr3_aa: CASNPPCRTDTQYF
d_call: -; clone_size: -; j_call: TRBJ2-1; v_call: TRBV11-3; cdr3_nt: TGTGCCAGCAGCTTAGTGGACTCTGGGGAGCAGTTCTTC; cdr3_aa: CASSLVDSGEQFF
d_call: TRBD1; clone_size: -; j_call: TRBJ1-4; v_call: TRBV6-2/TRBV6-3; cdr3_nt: TGTGCCAGCAGTGACGGGACAGGGAGCCTCCGGACTAATGAAAAACTGTTTTTT; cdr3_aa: CASSDGTGSLRTNEKLFF
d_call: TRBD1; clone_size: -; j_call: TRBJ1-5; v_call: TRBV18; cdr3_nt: TGTGCCAGCTCAACAGGACAGGGCAGTCAGCCCCAGCATTTT; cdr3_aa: CASSTGQGSQPQHF
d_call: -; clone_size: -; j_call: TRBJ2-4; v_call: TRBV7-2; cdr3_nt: TGTGCCAGCAGCCCCAGACAGGTCCTAGCCAAAAACATTCAGTACTTC; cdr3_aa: CASSPRQVLAKNIQYF
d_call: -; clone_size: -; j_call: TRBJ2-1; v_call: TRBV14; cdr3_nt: TGTGCCAGCAGCCAAGACGGGGGGACAAGAGAGTTCTTC; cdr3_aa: CASSQDGGTREFF